This T cell receptor beta chain was identified in a study of blood T cell repertoires in COVID-19. Study information: The cDNA or gDNA used as material had been derived from T cells, B-cell-depleted T cells, or PBMCs.

In the original workflow: For nucleated cells, counts were estimated from reference gene primer amplification. Some clones are missing from TCRdb's copy, which holds only in-frame ones; the method was immunoSEQ multiplex PCR. V and J calls and clone size follow that table, whereas D and trimming were derived from the DNA. This sample has over 90,000 clones, with around 90% found just once. The CDR3 is 14 residues long. Germline CDR1 reads SGHAT; CDR2 reads FQNNGV. Trimming took 1 base from V and 5 from J, leaving 11 bases between them. This chain links TRBV11-2 with TRBJ1-1; tentatively, D is TRBD1 (6 bases). Material for sequencing was peripheral blood. This sequence was found in a woman aged 50 to 65 with COVID-19, enrolled during active disease. The DNA of the CDR3 is TGTGCCAGCAGCTTAGGCGGGGGCCGGACTGAAGCTTTCTTT. Translating it yields CASSLGGGRTEAFF.